A single sample is the source of the 27 T cell receptor beta chains below, sequenced in a study of T cell repertoires in cytomegalovirus infection. TCRdb recomputed calls from the reads with MiXCR, one row per CDR3 protein. The table shows 450,000 to 550,000 distinct CDR3 sequences, with about 17% occurring only once. Input material: CD8+ T cells from PBMCs. The receptors were gathered from a human donor in good health (CMV status not recorded). Some clones in this sample may be carry-over from other donors' samples.

The table lists this clonotype with many counts. The chain links TRBV7-9 to TRBJ2-1, with TRBD2 matching over 8 bases. There are 16 residues in the CDR3. Germline assignment: CDR1 SEHNR and CDR2 FQNEAQ (reference sequence). Trimming cost V 5 bases and J 4 bases; bases outside gene matches: 10. As DNA, the CDR3 is TGTGCCAGCAGCAGGACTAGCCCGAAAAAGTACAATGAGCAGTTCTTC. As protein: CASSRTSPKKYNEQFF.

In this sample, this clonotype turned up many times. The chain joins TRBV28 to TRBJ2-1; 7 nucleotides align to TRBD2. This CDR3 spans 17 amino acids. The trim removed 3 bases at V and 6 bases at J, leaving 14 bases unmatched. The germline CDR1 and CDR2 sequences are MDHEN and SYDVKM. The CDR3 protein is CASSFTGGPAMGNEQFF. As DNA, the CDR3 is TGTGCCAGCAGTTTTACGGGGGGACCAGCGATGGGCAATGAGCAGTTCTTC.

V gene TRBV9 combines with J gene TRBJ2-7; D is uncertain. CDR3 length: 17 residues. Trimming removed 7 bases at V and 5 bases at J, with 28 bases between. Germline V gene sequence: CDR1 SGDLS, CDR2 YYNGEE. CDR3 DNA: TGTGCCAGCCGGGTTAGGAACCGGATAGGGCCGGTAGACGAGCAGTACTTC. Translation gives CASRVRNRIGPVDEQYF.

In its sample, this clonotype was seen many times. The gene calls are TRBV11-2 and TRBJ2-3, with D possibly matching TRBD1 (6 bases). V was trimmed by 3 bases and J by 1 base, leaving 14 bases between them. Looked up from germline, CDR1 is SGHAT and CDR2 is FQNNGV. CDR3 length: 16 amino acids. CDR3 DNA: TGTGCCAGCAGCTTCCACAGGGATGGAGGCACAGATACGCAGTATTTT. Its translation: CASSFHRDGGTDTQYF. The full variable domain, its missing parts supplied by reference TRBV11-2 and TRBJ2-3, is EAGVAQSPRYKIIEKRQSVAFWCNPISGHATLYWYQQILGQGPKLLIQFQNNGVVDDSQLPKDRFSAERLKGVDSTLKIQPAKLEDSAVYLCASSFHRDGGTDTQYFGPGTRLTVL.

This clonotype turned up a few times. The chain uses TRBV27 and TRBJ2-2, with D unclear. CDR3 size: 12 residues. Germline V gives CDR1 MNHEY, CDR2 SMNVEV (reference sequence). The V end was cut by 2 bases, the J end by 8 bases, with 6 bases between. CDR3 in amino acids: CASSLLWGELFF. The DNA for the CDR3 is TGTGCCAGCAGTTTACTTTGGGGGGAGCTGTTTTTT.

Many counts were recorded for this clonotype. A read error may produce the germline difference seen at one junction end. DNA for the CDR3: TGTGCCAGCAGTATATCGGGGACAGCTTCGGAAGCTTTCTTT. As protein: CASSISGTASEAFF. The rearrangement links TRBV27 to TRBJ1-1; the match to TRBD1 covers 7 bases. The CDR3 sequence is 14 residues long. In germline, CDR1 is MNHEY, CDR2 SMNVEV (reference sequence).

This clonotype was counted at least ten times. The chain carries TRBV7-6 and TRBJ1-5; TRBD1 might be the D (6 bases). The CDR3 spans 15 residues. In germline, CDR1 is SGHVS, CDR2 FNYEAQ. V lost 5 bases and J 3 bases, leaving 14 bases between the germline ends. The CDR3: CASSRGTGYNQPQHF. CDR3 DNA: TGTGCCAGCAGCCGTGGTACAGGGTACAATCAGCCCCAGCATTTT.

The chain combines TRBV29-1 with TRBJ2-2; TRBD2 aligns across 10 bases. Looked up from germline, CDR1 is SQVTM and CDR2 is ANQGSEA. The CDR3 contains 15 residues. The trim removed 5 bases at V and 3 bases at J, leaving 6 bases unmatched. The CDR3 spells CSVTASGSDTGELFF. For the CDR3, the DNA is TGCAGCGTTACAGCTAGCGGGAGTGACACCGGGGAGCTGTTTTTT.

This clonotype was recorded at least ten times. The chain combines TRBV7-9 with TRBJ1-1; 7 nucleotides align to TRBD1. V trimming: 5 bases; J trimming: 6 bases; junction bases outside the gene matches: 6. Germline V CDR1 and CDR2: SEHNR, FQNEAQ (reference sequence). The CDR3 consists of 13 residues. The CDR3 coding sequence is TGTGCCAGCAGCGCAGGGGGGGGGCCTGAAGCTTTCTTT. It encodes CASSAGGGPEAFF.

This clonotype was observed at least ten times. The V and J genes are TRBV11-2 and TRBJ2-1, with 7 bases identical to TRBD2. After removal of 0 bases from V and 6 bases from J, the junction contained 5 bases not matched to a gene. The germline V gene encodes CDR1 SGHAT and CDR2 FQNNGV. The CDR3 is 15 residues long. In DNA form, the CDR3 reads TGTGCCAGCAGCTTAGATGGTGCGGGGGTCAATGAGCAGTTCTTC. This codes for CASSLDGAGVNEQFF.

With regard to this clonotype: A much larger clone lies one base from this, so it may be a read error. This rearrangement joins TRBV19 to TRBJ1-2, with D hard to call. The CDR3 consists of 15 residues. In germline, CDR1 is LNHDA, CDR2 SQIVND (reference sequence). The CDR3, as DNA: TGTGCCAGTAGTCCTCGGGAAGGGAACCCCTATGGCTACGCCTTC. Translated, it gives CASSPREGNPYGYAF.

A remark on this clonotype: A read error may produce the germline difference seen at one junction end. The genes are TRBV4-2 and TRBJ2-1; 9 positions match TRBD2. Germline V gene data show CDR1 as LGHNA and CDR2 as YNFKEQ. The CDR3 loop spans 18 amino acids. The CDR3 bases are TGTGCAAGCAGCCAAGATTTCCTAGCGGGGAACTCCTACACTGAGCAGTTCTTC. The encoded protein is CASSQDFLAGNSYTEQFF.

This clonotype was observed a handful of times. The chain carries TRBV20-1 and TRBJ2-7; D is undetermined. CDR1 DFQATT and CDR2 SNEGSKA come from the germline V gene (reference sequence). Trimming shortened V by 0 bases and J by 0 bases, and 12 bases separated the two germline ends. This CDR3 is built from 15 residues. CDR3 DNA sequence: TGCAGTGCTAGAGATCTGGCTACAGACTCCTACGAGCAGTACTTC. Its protein is CSARDLATDSYEQYF.

At least ten counts were recorded for this clonotype. The J gene is TRBJ1-4, the V gene TRBV25-1, with a tentative D call TRBD1 (5 bases). CDR1 is MGHDK and CDR2 is SYGVNS in the germline V gene. The CDR3 has 14 residues. The ends were cut back, 3 bases at V and 11 bases at J, with 16 bases in the middle. CDR3 DNA sequence: TGTGCCAGCAGTGACAGTTACAGTCGGGGGAAACTGTTTTTT. This sequence encodes CASSDSYSRGKLFF.

The chain joins TRBV6-1 to TRBJ2-5, with TRBD1 identical over 7 bases. The germline V gene has CDR1 MNHNS and CDR2 SASEGT. The CDR3 loop spans 14 amino acids. V trimming: 5 bases; J trimming: 6 bases; junction bases outside the gene matches: 9. DNA for the CDR3: TGTGCCAGCAGTATACAGGACAGGACCCAGACCCAGTACTTC. Translating it yields CASSIQDRTQTQYF.

This rearrangement joins TRBV5-4 to TRBJ2-3; 7 bases are a match to TRBD1. Trimming cost V 0 bases and J 2 bases; bases outside gene matches: 9. Germline CDR1 SGHNT, CDR2 YYREEE (reference sequence). The length of the CDR3 is 17 residues. The CDR3 region is CASSLGGGNRVTDTQYF. For the CDR3, the DNA is TGTGCCAGCAGCTTGGGAGGGGGCAATCGAGTCACAGATACGCAGTATTTT.

This clonotype was seen a handful of times. The chain has TRBV29-1 and TRBJ2-1; 7 bases match TRBD2. This CDR3 has 14 residues. V lost 3 bases, J lost 0 bases, and 2 bases stayed unmatched. CDR1 is SQVTM, CDR2 ANQGSEA, per germline. The DNA for the CDR3 is TGCAGCGTTGACGGCGGGAGCTCCTACAATGAGCAGTTCTTC. Residues: CSVDGGSSYNEQFF.

The chain uses TRBV11-2 and TRBJ2-3, with D perhaps matching TRBD2 (5 bases). The CDR3 covers 15 residues. Trimming stripped 1 base from V and 4 bases from J, with 12 bases between. Germline loops: CDR1 SGHAT, CDR2 FQNNGV. The CDR3 nucleotides read TGTGCCAGCAGCTTAGTTGGCGAGGGCGCAGATACGCAGTATTTT. Translating gives CASSLVGEGADTQYF.

This clonotype has a count of ten or more. This rearrangement joins TRBV7-9 to TRBJ2-1, with TRBD1 matching over 7 bases. V shed 5 bases, J shed 4 bases, and the junction held 8 bases outside the gene matches. Germline lookup yields CDR1 SEHNR and CDR2 FQNEAQ (reference sequence). This CDR3 contains 15 residues. CDR3 in DNA: TGTGCCAGCAGCGCTACCGGGACAGTATACAATGAGCAGTTCTTC. This sequence encodes CASSATGTVYNEQFF.

This clonotype was counted only a few times. V usage is TRBV5-1 and J usage is TRBJ2-7, with TRBD1 matching over 9 bases. This CDR3 has 16 amino acids. CDR1 is SGHRS, CDR2 YFSETQ, per germline. The V gene end was trimmed by 5 bases and the J gene end by 1 base; junction bases not matched to a gene: 10. CDR3 nucleotide sequence: TGCGCCAGCAGTCTTGGTGGCGGGACAGGGTCCTACGAGCAGTACTTC. Its translation: CASSLGGGTGSYEQYF.

This clonotype was seen a handful of times. The rearrangement joins TRBV5-4 to TRBJ2-3; possible D gene TRBD2, 5 bases. This CDR3 has 16 amino acids. Trimming took off 0 bases at V and 1 base at J, with 12 bases between the two ends. The germline CDR1 and CDR2 sequences are SGHNT and YYREEE (reference sequence). CDR3 DNA sequence: TGTGCCAGCAGCTTGGAAGTGGGTAGCGGCACAGATACGCAGTATTTT. It specifies CASSLEVGSGTDTQYF.

This clonotype appeared many times. The chain uses TRBV6-1 and TRBJ1-2, with D perhaps matching TRBD1 (6 bases). This CDR3 spans 13 amino acids. The germline V gene encodes CDR1 MNHNS and CDR2 SASEGT. V was shortened by 3 bases and J by 5 bases, with 10 bases between the two germline ends. The chain's CDR3 is CASSDTGHYGYTF. The DNA of the CDR3 is TGTGCCAGCAGTGACACAGGGCATTATGGCTACACCTTC.

This chain joins TRBV20-1 and TRBJ2-5; 12 bases are shared with TRBD2. Per the germline V gene, CDR1 is DFQATT and CDR2 is SNEGSKA (reference sequence). The CDR3 has 15 amino acids. V dropped 0 bases and J dropped 4; count of bases not matched to a gene: 3. The CDR3 coding sequence is TGCAGTGCTAGAGATCTGACTAGCGGGAGAGAGACCCAGTACTTC. Its translation: CSARDLTSGRETQYF.

Regarding this clonotype: Given a much more abundant clone one base away, this may be a read error. The rearrangement joins TRBV12-3 or TRBV12-4 to TRBJ2-2; no firm D call. The length of the CDR3 is 13 residues. Between the trimmed V and J ends, which lost 7 bases and 5 bases, there was a span of 11 bases. The DNA for the CDR3 is TGTGCCAGCACCTGGCAGAAAACCGGGGAGCTGTTTTTT. The encoded protein is CASTWQKTGELFF.

This clonotype was seen ten or more times. J is TRBJ1-6 and V is TRBV7-2; TRBD1 might be the D (6 bases). V gave up 0 bases and J gave up 1 base, with 7 bases separating them. This CDR3 contains 16 residues. CDR1 is SGHTA, CDR2 FQGNSA, per germline. The CDR3, as DNA: TGTGCCAGCAGCTTAGCGGGGGCTTCCTATAATTCACCCCTCCACTTT. Residues: CASSLAGASYNSPLHF.

CDR3 nucleotides: TGTGCCAGCAGTGAGAAGCCGACGGTTGTGGGCACAGATACGCAGTATTTT. Protein product: CASSEKPTVVGTDTQYF. The chain employs TRBV6-6 and TRBJ2-3; D uncertain. Germline values: CDR1 MNHNY, CDR2 SVGAGI (reference sequence). V was shortened by 5 bases and J by 1 base, with 19 bases between the two germline ends. The CDR3 has 17 residues.

This chain links TRBV24-1 with TRBJ1-4, with 7 bases identical to TRBD1. Germline-derived CDR1 and CDR2 are KGHDR and SFDVKD. V was clipped by 5 bases and J by 8 bases; unmatched bases: 13. This CDR3 is built from 16 residues. The chain's CDR3 is CATSALGEGQQEKLFF. The CDR3 coding sequence is TGTGCCACCAGTGCATTAGGAGAGGGACAGCAGGAAAAACTGTTTTTT.